This paragraph reports one T cell receptor (beta chain). In the source study's methods: Scientists estimated how many nucleated cells there were by amplifying reference gene primers. TCRdb's table, derived via immunoSEQ multiplex PCR, lists solely in-frame clones and lacks some. The V and J calls and clone size are taken from that table; D and trimming were inferred from the DNA. Of a few hundred thousand clones in the sample, over 80% were seen once. This specimen comes from a study of blood T cell repertoires in COVID-19. Germline CDR1 is LNHDA and CDR2 is SQIVND (reference sequence). The CDR3 is made up of 16 amino acids. The V segment lost 5 bases and the J segment 0 bases; nucleotides outside the gene matches: 7.

Sequencing was done on a sample of peripheral blood. This TCR came from a woman aged 70-85 years with COVID-19, enrolled during active disease. The chain employs TRBV19 and TRBJ1-5; 7 bases line up with TRBD1. The CDR3 DNA reads TGTGCCAGTAGTGGACAGGCCGCCCCTAGCAATCAGCCCCAGCATTTT. Translated, it gives CASSGQAAPSNQPQHF.